This T cell receptor (beta chain) stems from a study of control samples from healthy donors and cancer patients. This clone was seen just once. This CDR3 has 16 amino acids. The V gene end was trimmed by 3 bases and the J gene end by 4 bases; junction bases not matched to a gene: 7. The germline V gene encodes CDR1 WNHNN and CDR2 SYGVQD (reference sequence). Generated by immunoSEQ multiplex PCR, the TCRdb table keeps only in-frame clones and is missing some. This table has tens of thousands of clones, about three quarters appearing once. The sequence was collected from a male donor with melanoma. Material for sequencing was formalin-fixed, paraffin-embedded tissue. J is TRBJ2-1 and V is TRBV10-1; 9 positions match TRBD1. CDR3 DNA sequence: TGCGCCAGCAGTGACCTGACGGGACAGGGATACAATGAGCAGTTCTTC. Protein product: CASSDLTGQGYNEQFF.